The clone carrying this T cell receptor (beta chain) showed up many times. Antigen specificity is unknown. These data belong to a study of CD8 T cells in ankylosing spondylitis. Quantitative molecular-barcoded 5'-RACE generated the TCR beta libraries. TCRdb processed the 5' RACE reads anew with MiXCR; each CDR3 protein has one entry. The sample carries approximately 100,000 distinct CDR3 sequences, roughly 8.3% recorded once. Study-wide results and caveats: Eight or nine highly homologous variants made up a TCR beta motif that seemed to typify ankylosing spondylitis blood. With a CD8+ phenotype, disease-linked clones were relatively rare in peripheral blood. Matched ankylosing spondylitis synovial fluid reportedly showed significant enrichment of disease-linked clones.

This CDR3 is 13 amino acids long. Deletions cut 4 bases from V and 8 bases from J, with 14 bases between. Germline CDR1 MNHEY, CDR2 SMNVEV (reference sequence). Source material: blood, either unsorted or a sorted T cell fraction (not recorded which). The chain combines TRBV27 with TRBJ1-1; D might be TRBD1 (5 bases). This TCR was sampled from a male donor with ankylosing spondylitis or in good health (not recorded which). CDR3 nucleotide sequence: TGTGCCAGCAGTTGGGGACCGGACATCGAAGCTTTCTTT. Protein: CASSWGPDIEAFF.